In this sample, the clone carrying this T cell receptor (beta chain) turned up many times. There are 17 residues in the CDR3. CDR1 is SGHDT, CDR2 YYEEEE, per germline. V shed 4 bases and J 5 bases; nucleotides not matched to a gene: 14. This entry is derived from a study of T-cell memory formation after mild COVID-19. TCRdb reprocessed the 5' RACE reads with MiXCR, giving one entry per CDR3 protein. The sample gives 11,000 to 15,000 distinct CDR3 sequences, approximately 19% of which show up once; approximately 50% is in the top ten. J is TRBJ2-5 and V is TRBV5-6; 10 bases are shared with TRBD2. The sequenced sample was PBMCs or a T cell subset sorted from them (not recorded which). This clonotype was obtained from an adult woman who had mild COVID-19 (a few samples of this study predate the infection). Cell type and time point are not known. The CDR3 region is CASSPLIRTSGEETQYF. For the CDR3, the DNA is TGTGCCAGCAGCCCACTAATACGCACTAGCGGGGAGGAGACCCAGTACTTC.